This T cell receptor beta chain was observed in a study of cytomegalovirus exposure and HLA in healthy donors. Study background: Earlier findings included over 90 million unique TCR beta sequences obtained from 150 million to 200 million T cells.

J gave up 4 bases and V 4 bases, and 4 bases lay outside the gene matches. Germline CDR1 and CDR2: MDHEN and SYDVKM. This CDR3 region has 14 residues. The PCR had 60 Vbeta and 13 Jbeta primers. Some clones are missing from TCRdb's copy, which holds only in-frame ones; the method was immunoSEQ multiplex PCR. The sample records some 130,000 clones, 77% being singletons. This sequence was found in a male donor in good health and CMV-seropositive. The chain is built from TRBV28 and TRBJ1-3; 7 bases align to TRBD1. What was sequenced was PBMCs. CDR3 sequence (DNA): TGTGCCAGCAGTTCTCCGGGACAGGGAAACACCATATATTTT. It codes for CASSSPGQGNTIYF.